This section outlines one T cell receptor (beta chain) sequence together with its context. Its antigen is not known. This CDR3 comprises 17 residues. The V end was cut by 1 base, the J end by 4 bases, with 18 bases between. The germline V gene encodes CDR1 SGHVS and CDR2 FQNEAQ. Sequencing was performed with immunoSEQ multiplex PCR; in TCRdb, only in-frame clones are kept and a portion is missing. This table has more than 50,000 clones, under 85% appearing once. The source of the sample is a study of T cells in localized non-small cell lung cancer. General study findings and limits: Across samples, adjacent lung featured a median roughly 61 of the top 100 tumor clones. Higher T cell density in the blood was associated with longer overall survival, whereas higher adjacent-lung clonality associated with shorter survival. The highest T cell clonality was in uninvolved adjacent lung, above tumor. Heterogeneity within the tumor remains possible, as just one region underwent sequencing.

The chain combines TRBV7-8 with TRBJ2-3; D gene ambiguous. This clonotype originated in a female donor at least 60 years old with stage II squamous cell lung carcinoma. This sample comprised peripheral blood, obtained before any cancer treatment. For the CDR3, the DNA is TGTGCCAGCAGCTTAGACCCCTCCCCCACGGCGGCAGATACGCAGTATTTT. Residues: CASSLDPSPTAADTQYF.